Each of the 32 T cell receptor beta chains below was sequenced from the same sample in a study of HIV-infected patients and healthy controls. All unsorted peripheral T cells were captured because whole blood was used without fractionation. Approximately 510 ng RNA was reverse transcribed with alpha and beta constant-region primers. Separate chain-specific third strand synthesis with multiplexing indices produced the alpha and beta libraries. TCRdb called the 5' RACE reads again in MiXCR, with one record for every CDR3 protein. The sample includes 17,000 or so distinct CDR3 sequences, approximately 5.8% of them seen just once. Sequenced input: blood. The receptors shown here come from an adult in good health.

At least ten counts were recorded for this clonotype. This chain's CDR3 is CASSWDRGINEQFF. DNA of the CDR3: TGTGCCAGCAGTTGGGACAGGGGAATCAATGAGCAGTTCTTC. This chain joins TRBV6-6 and TRBJ2-1; 10 nucleotides align to TRBD1. Unmatched junction bases numbered 3, after V lost 4 bases and J lost 6 bases. The CDR3 has 14 residues. The V gene's germline CDR1 is MNHNY and CDR2 SVGAGI (reference sequence).

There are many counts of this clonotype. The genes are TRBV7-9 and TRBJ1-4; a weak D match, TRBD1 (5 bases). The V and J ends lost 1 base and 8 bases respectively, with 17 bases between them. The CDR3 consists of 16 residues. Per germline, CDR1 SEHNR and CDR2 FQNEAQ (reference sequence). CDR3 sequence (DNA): TGTGCCAGCAGCTTAGAGGACACGAGCCTATCCGAAAAACTGTTTTTT. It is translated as CASSLEDTSLSEKLFF. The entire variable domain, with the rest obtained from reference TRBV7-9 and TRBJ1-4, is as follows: DTGVSQNPRHKITKRGQNVTFRCDPISEHNRLYWYRQTLGQGPEFLTYFQNEAQLEKSRLLSDRFSAERPKGSFSTLEIQRTEQGDSAMYLCASSLEDTSLSEKLFFGSGTQLSVL.

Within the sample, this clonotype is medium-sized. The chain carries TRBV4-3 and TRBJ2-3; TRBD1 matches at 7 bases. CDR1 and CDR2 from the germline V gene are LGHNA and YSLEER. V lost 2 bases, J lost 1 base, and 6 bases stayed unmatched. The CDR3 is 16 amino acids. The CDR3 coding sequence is TGCGCCAGCAGCCAACAGACAGGGTTCGGCACAGATACGCAGTATTTT. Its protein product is CASSQQTGFGTDTQYF.

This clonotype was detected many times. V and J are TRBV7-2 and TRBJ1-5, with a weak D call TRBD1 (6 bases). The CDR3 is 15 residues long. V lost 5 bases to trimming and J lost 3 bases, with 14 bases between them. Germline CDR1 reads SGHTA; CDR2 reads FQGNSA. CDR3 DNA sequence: TGTGCCAGCAGCCTAGAAACAGGGATCAATCAGCCCCAGCATTTT. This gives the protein CASSLETGINQPQHF.

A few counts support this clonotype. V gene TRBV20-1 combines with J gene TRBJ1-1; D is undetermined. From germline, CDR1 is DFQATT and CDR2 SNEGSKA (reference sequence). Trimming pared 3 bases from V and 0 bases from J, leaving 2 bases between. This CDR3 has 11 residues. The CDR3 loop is CSASMNTEAFF. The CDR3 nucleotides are TGCAGTGCTAGCATGAACACTGAAGCTTTCTTT.

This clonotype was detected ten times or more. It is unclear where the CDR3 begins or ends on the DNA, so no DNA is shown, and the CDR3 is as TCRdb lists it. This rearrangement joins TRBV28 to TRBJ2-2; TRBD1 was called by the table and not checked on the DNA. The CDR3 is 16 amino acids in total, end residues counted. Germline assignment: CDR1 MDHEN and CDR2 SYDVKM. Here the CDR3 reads CASSPGGQGVFGGGIF.

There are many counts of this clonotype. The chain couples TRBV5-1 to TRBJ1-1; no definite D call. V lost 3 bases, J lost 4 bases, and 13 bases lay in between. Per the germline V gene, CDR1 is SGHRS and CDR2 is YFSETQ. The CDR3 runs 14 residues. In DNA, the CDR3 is TGCGCCAGCAGCTCCGCTGCGGTGAGCACTGAAGCTTTCTTT. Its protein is CASSSAAVSTEAFF.

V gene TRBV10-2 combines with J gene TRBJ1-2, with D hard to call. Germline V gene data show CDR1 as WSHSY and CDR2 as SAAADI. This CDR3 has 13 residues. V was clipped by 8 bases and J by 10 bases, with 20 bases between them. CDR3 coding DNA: TGCGCCAGCCGAGATCCGGGGTTCGATGACTACACCTTC. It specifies CASRDPGFDDYTF.

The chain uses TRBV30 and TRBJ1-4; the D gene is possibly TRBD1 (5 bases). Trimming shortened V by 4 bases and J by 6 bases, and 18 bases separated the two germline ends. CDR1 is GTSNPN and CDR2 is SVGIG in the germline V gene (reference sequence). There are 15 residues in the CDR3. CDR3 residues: CAWTLLYGGYEKLFF. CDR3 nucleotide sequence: TGTGCCTGGACTCTCCTATATGGGGGTTATGAAAAACTGTTTTTT.

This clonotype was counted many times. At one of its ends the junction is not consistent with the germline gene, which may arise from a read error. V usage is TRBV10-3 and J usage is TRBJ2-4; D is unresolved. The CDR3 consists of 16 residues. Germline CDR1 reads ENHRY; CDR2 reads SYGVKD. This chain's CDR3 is CAISESQLLSQKIQYF. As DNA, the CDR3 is TGTGCCATCAGTGAGTCTCAGTTACTGAGCCAAAAGATTCAGTACTTC.

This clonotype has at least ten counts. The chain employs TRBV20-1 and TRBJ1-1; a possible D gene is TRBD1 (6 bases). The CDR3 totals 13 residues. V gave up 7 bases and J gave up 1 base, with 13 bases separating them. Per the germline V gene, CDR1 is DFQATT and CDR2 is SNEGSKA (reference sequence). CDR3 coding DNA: TGCAGTGGCATTAGGGGGTGGAACACTGAAGCTTTCTTT. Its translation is CSGIRGWNTEAFF.

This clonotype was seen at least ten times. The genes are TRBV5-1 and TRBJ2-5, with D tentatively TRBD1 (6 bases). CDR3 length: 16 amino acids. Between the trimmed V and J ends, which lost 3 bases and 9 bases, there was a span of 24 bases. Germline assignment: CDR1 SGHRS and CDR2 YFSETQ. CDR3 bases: TGCGCCAGCAGCTCGGTTCGGGACATCCTACGGGGCGCCCAGTACTTC. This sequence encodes CASSSVRDILRGAQYF.

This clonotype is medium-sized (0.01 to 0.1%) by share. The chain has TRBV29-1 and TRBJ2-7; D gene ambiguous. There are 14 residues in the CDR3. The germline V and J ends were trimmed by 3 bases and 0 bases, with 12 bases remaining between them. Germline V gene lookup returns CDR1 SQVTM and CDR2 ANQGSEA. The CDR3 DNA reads TGCAGCGTTGACCGGACCGGAGACTCCTACGAGCAGTACTTC. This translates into CSVDRTGDSYEQYF.

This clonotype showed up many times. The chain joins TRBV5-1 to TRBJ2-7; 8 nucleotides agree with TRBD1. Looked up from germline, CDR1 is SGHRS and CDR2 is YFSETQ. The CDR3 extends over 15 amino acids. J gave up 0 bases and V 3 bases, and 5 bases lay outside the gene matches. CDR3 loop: CASSSTGDPSYEQYF. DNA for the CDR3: TGCGCCAGCAGCTCGACAGGGGACCCCTCCTACGAGCAGTACTTC.

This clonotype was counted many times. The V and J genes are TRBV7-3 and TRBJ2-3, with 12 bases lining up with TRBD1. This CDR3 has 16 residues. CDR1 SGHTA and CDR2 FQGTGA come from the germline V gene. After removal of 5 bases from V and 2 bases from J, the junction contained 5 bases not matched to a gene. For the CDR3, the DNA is TGTGCCAGCAGCCCAGGGACAGGGGGCATCACAGATACGCAGTATTTT. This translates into CASSPGTGGITDTQYF.

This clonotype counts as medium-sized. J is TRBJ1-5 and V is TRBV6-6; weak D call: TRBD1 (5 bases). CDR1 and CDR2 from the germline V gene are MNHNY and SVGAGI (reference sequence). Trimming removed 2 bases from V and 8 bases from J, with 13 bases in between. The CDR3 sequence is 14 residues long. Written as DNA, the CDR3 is TGTGCCAGCAGTTACGTGACAGCTCAAGAGCCCCAGCATTTT. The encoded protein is CASSYVTAQEPQHF.

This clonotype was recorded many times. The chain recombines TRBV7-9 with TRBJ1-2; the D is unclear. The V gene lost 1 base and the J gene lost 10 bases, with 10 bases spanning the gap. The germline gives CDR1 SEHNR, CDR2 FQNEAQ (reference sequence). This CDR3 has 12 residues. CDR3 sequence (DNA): TGTGCCAGCAGCTTAGAACCGGTCGACTACACCTTC. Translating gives CASSLEPVDYTF.

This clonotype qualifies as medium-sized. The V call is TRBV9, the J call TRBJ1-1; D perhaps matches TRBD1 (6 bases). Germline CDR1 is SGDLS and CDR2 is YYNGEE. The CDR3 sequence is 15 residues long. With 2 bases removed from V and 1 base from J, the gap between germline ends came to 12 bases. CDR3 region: CASSVSTGPNTEAFF. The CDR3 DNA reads TGTGCCAGCAGCGTTTCGACAGGACCGAACACTGAAGCTTTCTTT.

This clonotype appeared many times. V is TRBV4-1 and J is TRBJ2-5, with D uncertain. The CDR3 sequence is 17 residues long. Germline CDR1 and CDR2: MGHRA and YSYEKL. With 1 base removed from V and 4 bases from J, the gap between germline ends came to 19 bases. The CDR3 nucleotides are TGCGCCAGCAGCCAAGGTAGAGGACGGGTGGTAGGAGAGACCCAGTACTTC. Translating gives CASSQGRGRVVGETQYF.

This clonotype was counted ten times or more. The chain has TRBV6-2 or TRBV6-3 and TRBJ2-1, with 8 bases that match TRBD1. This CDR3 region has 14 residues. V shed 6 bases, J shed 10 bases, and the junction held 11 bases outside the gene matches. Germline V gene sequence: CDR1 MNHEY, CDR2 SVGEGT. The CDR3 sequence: CASRTTGAVPEQFF. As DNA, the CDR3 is TGTGCCAGCAGGACGACAGGGGCGGTCCCCGAGCAGTTCTTC.

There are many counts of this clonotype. This chain's CDR3 is CASSLAREGGASTDTQYF. CDR3 nucleotides: TGTGCCAGCAGCTTAGCGCGGGAGGGGGGCGCGAGCACAGATACGCAGTATTTT. The gene calls are TRBV7-6 and TRBJ2-3; 9 bases map to TRBD2. The ends lost 0 bases at V and 0 bases at J; junction bases unmatched: 7. Germline V CDR1 and CDR2: SGHVS, FNYEAQ. CDR3 length equals 18 residues.

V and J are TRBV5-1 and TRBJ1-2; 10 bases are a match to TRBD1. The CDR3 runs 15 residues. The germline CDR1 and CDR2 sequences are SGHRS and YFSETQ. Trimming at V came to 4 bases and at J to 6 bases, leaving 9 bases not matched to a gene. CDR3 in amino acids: CASSGDRGSLDGYTF. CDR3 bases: TGCGCCAGCAGCGGGGACAGGGGCTCTCTAGATGGCTACACCTTC. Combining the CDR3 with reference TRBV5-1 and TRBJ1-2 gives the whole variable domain KAGVTQTPRYLIKTRGQQVTLSCSPISGHRSVSWYQQTPGQGLQFLFEYFSETQRNKGNFPGRFSGRQFSNSRSEMNVSTLELGDSALYLCASSGDRGSLDGYTFGSGTRLTVV.

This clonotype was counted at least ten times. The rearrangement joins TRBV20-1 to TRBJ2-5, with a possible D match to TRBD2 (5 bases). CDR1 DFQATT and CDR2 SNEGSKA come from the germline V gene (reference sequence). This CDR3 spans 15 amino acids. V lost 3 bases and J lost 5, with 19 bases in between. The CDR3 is CSASEFASSGETQYF. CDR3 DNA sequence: TGCAGTGCTAGCGAGTTTGCTAGCTCTGGGGAGACCCAGTACTTC.

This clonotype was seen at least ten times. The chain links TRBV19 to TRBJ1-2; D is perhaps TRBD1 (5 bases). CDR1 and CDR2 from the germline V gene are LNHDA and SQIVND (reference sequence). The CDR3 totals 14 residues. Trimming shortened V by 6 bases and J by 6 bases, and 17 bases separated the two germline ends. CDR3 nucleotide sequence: TGTGCCAGTAGATCCGGGACGGATCAACATGGCTACACCTTC. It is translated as CASRSGTDQHGYTF.

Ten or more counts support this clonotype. CDR3 coding DNA: TGCAGTGCTAGAGGGGAGACAGGGGACACTGAAGCTTTCTTT. It encodes CSARGETGDTEAFF. The chain recombines TRBV20-1 with TRBJ1-1, with TRBD1 matching 8 bases. CDR1 DFQATT and CDR2 SNEGSKA come from the germline V gene (reference sequence). This CDR3 contains 14 residues. The V gene end was trimmed by 1 base and the J gene end by 3 bases; junction bases not matched to a gene: 4.

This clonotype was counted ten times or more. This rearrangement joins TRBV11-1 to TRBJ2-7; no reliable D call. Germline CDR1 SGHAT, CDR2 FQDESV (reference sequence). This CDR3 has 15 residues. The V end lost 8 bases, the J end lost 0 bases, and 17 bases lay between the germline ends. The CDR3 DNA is TGTGCCAGCGGCCCCGTCGGCACCCGCTCCTACGAGCAGTACTTC. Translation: CASGPVGTRSYEQYF.

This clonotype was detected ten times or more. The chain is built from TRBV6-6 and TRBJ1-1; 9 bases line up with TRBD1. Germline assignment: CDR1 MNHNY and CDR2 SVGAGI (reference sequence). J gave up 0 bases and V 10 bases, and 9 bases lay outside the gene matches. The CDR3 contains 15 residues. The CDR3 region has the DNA TGTGCCAACAGACCGGACAGGGGAATGAACACTGAAGCTTTCTTT. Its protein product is CANRPDRGMNTEAFF.

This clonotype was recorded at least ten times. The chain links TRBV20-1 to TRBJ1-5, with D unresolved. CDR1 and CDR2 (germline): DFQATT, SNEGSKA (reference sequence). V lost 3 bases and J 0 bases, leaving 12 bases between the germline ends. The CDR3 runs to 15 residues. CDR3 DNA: TGCAGTGCTAGTAAAGGTTCTCGTAGCAATCAGCCCCAGCATTTT. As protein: CSASKGSRSNQPQHF.

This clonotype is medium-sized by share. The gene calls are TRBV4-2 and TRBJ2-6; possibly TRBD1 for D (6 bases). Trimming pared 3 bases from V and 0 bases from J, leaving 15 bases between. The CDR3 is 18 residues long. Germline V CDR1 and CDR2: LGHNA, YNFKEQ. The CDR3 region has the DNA TGTGCCAGCAGCCACACCGGGACATCCAGCTCTGGGGCCAACGTCCTGACTTTC. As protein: CASSHTGTSSSGANVLTF.

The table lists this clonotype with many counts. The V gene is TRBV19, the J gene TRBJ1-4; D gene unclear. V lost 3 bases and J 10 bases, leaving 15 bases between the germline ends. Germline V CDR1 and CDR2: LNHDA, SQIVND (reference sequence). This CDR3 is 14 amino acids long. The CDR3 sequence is CASSMIYDDRKLFF. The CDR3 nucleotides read TGTGCCAGTAGTATGATTTACGACGATCGAAAACTGTTTTTT.

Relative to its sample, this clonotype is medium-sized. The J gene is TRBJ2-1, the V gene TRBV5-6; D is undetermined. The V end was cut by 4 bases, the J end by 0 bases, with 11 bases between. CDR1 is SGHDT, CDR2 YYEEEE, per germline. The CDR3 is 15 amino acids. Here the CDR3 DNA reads TGTGCCAGCAGCCGAGGATGGAGCTCCTACAATGAGCAGTTCTTC. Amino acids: CASSRGWSSYNEQFF.

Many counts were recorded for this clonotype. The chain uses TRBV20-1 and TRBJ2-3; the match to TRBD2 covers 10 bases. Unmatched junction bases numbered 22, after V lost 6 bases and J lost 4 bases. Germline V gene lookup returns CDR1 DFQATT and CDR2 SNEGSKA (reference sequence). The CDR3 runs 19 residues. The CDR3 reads CSADLKHRTSGAVPDTQYF. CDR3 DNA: TGCAGTGCCGATTTAAAACATCGGACTAGCGGAGCAGTCCCAGATACGCAGTATTTT.